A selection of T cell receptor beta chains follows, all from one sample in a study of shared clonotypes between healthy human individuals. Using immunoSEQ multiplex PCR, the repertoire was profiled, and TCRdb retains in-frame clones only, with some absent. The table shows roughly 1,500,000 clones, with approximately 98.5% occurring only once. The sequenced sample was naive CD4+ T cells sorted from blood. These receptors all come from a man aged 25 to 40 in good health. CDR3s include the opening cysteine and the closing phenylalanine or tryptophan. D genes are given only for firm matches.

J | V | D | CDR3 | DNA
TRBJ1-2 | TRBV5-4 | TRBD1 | CASSQQGVNYGYTF | TGTGCCAGCAGCCAACAGGGGGTCAACTATGGCTACACCTTC
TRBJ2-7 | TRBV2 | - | CASRAGTATYEQYF | TGTGCCAGCAGGGCCGGGACTGCAACCTACGAGCAGTACTTC
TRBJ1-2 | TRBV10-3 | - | CAISEGQYGYTF | TGTGCCATCAGTGAGGGACAGTATGGCTACACCTTC
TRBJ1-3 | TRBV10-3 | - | CAISETGLRNTIYF | TGTGCCATCAGTGAGACAGGGCTGCGAAACACCATATATTTT
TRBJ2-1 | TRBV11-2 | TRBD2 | CASSYYTSGTSYNEQFF | TGTGCCAGCAGTTATTATACTAGCGGGACTTCCTACAATGAGCAGTTCTTC
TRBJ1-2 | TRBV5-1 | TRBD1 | CASTTGGGGYTF | TGCGCCAGCACGACAGGGGGAGGCGGCTACACCTTC
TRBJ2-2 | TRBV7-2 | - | CASSPYMAGELFF | TGTGCCAGCAGCCCCTATATGGCCGGGGAGCTGTTTTTT
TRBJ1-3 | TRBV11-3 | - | CASSSRHPEGPDSGNTIYF | TGTGCCAGCAGCTCCCGCCACCCTGAGGGTCCCGACTCTGGAAACACCATATATTTT
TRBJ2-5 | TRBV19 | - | CASSPRQETQYF | TGTGCCAGTAGTCCCCGACAAGAGACCCAGTACTTC
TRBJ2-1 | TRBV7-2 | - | CASSLVADTRNEQFF | TGTGCCAGCAGCTTAGTAGCGGACACTCGCAATGAGCAGTTCTTC
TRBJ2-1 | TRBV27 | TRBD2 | CASSFSLAGDSTYNEQFF | TGTGCCAGCAGTTTCTCACTAGCGGGAGATAGCACCTACAATGAGCAGTTCTTC
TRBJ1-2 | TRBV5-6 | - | CASRDTGGYGYTF | TGTGCCAGCAGGGACACGGGGGGCTATGGCTACACCTTC
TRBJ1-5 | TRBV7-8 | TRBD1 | CASSPDRGHQPQHF | TGTGCCAGCAGCCCAGACAGGGGACATCAGCCCCAGCATTTT
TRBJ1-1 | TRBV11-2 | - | CASSLAGGPSRGEAFF | TGTGCCAGCAGCTTAGCGGGGGGCCCTAGTAGGGGTGAAGCTTTCTTT
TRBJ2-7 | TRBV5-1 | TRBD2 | CASSFQELAGDRTYEQYF | TGCGCCAGCAGCTTTCAGGAACTAGCGGGAGATAGGACCTACGAGCAGTACTTC